The sequence of this T cell receptor (beta chain) was determined in a study of OX40 agonist ivuxolimab in advanced cancers. At the level of the study: Three partial responders included one hepatocellular carcinoma patient and two cutaneous melanoma patients.

Drawing of blood for sampling happened at baseline, at cycle 4 day 1, and at cycle 7 day 1. The CDR3 contains 11 residues. V was clipped by 6 bases and J by 5 bases, with 9 bases between them. In germline, CDR1 is SQVTM, CDR2 ANQGSEA. Measured with immunoSEQ multiplex PCR; TCRdb has only the in-frame clones, and not every one. Of roughly 41,000 clones in the sample, around nine tenths are singletons; the top ten hold about 13%. Whole-study results and caveats: Average numbers of expanded clones were greater in CD8+ T cells than in CD4+. The authors did not determine the antigen specificity of the expanded peripheral T cells.

A note on this clone: Its antigen is not identified.

The chain uses TRBV29-1 and TRBJ2-3; no clear D. This TCR was recovered from an adult with an advanced solid tumor such as melanoma, head and neck, liver or kidney cancer. Sequenced material: CD4+ or CD8+ T cells sorted from blood, taken in a trial of the OX40 agonist ivuxolimab. The CDR3 nucleotides read TGCAGCGTCCCCGAGAGAGATACGCAGTATTTT. The encoded protein is CSVPERDTQYF.